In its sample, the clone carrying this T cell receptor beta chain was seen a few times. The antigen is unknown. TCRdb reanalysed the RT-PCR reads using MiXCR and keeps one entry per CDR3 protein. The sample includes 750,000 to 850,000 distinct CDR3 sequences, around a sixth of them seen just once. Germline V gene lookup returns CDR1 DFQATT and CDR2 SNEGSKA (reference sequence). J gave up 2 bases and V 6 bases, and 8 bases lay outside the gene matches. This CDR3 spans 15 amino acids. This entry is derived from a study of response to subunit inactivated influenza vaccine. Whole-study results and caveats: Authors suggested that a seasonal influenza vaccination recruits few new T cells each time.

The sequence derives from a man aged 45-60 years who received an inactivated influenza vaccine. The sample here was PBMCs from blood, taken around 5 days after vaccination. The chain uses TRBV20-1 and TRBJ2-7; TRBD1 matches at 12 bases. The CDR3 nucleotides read TGCAGTGCCCTCGCAGGGACAGGGGGCGCCTACGAGCAGTACTTC. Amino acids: CSALAGTGGAYEQYF.